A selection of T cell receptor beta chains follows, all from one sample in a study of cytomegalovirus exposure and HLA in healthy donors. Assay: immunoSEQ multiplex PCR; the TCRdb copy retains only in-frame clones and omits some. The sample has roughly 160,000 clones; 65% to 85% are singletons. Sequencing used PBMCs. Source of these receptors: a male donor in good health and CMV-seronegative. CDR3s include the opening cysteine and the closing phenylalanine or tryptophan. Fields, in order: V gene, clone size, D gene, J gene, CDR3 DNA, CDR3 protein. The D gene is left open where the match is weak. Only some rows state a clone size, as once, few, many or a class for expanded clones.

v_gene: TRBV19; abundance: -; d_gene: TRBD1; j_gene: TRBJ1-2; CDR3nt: TGTGCCAGTAGTATAATCTTGGGACAGGACAGTGGCTACACCTTC; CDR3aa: CASSIILGQDSGYTF
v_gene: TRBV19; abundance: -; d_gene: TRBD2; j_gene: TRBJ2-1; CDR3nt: TGTGCCAGTACCCCTAGCGGGCCGTACAATGAGCAGTTCTTC; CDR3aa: CASTPSGPYNEQFF
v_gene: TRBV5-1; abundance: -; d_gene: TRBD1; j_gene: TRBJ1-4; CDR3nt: TGCGCCAGCAGCTTGTTTACCGGGACAGGGGCCCTTAATGAAAAACTGTTTTTT; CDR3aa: CASSLFTGTGALNEKLFF
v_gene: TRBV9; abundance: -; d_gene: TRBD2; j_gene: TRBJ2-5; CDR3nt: TGTGCCAGCAGCTCTCCTACCGGGACTAGCGGGGGTAAGCAAGAGACCCAGTACTTC; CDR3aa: CASSSPTGTSGGKQETQYF
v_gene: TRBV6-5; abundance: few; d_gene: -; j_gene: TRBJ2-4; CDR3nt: TGTGCCAGCAGTTACTCTTTCTCGGAGGCAAAACTATCCTTC; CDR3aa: CASSYSFSEAKLSF
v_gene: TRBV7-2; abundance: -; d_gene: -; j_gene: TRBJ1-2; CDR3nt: TGTGCCAGCAGCTCGGGACATACCTCAGTATCTGGCTACACCTTC; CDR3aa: CASSSGHTSVSGYTF
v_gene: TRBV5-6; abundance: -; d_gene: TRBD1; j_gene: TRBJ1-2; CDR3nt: TGTGCCAGCAGCTCGGACAGGGGAAGCTATGGCTACACCTTC; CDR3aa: CASSSDRGSYGYTF
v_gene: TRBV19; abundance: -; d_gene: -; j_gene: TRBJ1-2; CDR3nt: TGTGCCAGCCGGTCCTATGGCTACACCTTC; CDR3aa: CASRSYGYTF
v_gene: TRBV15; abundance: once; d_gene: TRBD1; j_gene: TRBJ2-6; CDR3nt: TGTGCCACCAGCAGAGATGGACAGGGCATCTCTGGGGCCAACGTCCTGACTTTC; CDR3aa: CATSRDGQGISGANVLTF
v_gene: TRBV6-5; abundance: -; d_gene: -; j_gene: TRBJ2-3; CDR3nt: TGTGCCAGCAGTTATCGGACTCAAGACTTCGGAGATACGCAGTATTTT; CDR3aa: CASSYRTQDFGDTQYF
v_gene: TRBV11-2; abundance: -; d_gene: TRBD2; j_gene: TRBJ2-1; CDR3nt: TGTGCCAGCAGCTCCAGACTAGCGGGAGATCTCTACAATGAGCAGTTCTTC; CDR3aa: CASSSRLAGDLYNEQFF
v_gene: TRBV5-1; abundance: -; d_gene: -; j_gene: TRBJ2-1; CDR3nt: TGCGCCAGCAGCTCTTCAGGGTATGAGCAGTTCTTC; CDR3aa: CASSSSGYEQFF
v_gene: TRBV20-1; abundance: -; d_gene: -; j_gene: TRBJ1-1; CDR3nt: TGCAGTGCTAGATCAGGGTCTGAAGCTTTCTTT; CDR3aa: CSARSGSEAFF
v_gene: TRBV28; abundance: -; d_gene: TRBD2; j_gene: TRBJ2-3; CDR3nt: TGTGCCAGCAGTTTACCTCCTCTGAGGACTAGCGGGAGAAGGACAGATACGCAGTATTTT; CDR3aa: CASSLPPLRTSGRRTDTQYF
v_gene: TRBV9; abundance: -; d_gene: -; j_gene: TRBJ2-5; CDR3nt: TGTGCCAGCAGCGTAGTCGGGGAGCCTCAAGAGACCCAGTACTTC; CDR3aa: CASSVVGEPQETQYF
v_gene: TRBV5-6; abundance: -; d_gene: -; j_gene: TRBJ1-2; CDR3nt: TGTGCCAGCTCTGCTGGGAGATCTATGGGCTACACCTTC; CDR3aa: CASSAGRSMGYTF
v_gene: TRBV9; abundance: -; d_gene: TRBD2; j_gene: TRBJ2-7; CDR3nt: TGTGCCAGCAGCGTAGGGACGGGAGGAGGGGAGCAGTACTTC; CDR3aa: CASSVGTGGGEQYF
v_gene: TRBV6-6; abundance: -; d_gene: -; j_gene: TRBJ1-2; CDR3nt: TGTGCCAGCAGTTATGGGGCCCGCTATGGCTACACCTTC; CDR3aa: CASSYGARYGYTF
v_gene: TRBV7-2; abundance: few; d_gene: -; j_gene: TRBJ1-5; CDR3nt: TGTGCCAGCAGCTTACGGGGGGCGAACCAGCCCCAGCATTTT; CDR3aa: CASSLRGANQPQHF
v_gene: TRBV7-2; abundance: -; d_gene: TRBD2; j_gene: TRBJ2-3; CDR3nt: TGTGCCAGCAGCATACAACTAGCGGGTAGCACAGATACGCAGTATTTT; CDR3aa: CASSIQLAGSTDTQYF
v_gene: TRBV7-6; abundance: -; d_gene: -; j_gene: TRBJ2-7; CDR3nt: TGTGCCAGCAGCTTAGGACAGGCAAGCGAGCAGTACTTC; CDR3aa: CASSLGQASEQYF
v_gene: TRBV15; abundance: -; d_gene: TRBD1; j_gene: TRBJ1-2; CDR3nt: TGTGCCACCAGCGGCAGGACCGGGACAGGGGTTGGCTATGGCTACACCTTC; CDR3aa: CATSGRTGTGVGYGYTF
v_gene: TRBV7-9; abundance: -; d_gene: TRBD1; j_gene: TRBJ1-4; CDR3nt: TGTGCCAGCAGCTCATACAGGGGGACGAAACTGTTTTTT; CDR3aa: CASSSYRGTKLFF
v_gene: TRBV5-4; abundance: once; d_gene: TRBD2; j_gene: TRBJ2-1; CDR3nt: TGTGCCAGCAGCAACGGGAGGCTCCCCTTGTCCTACAATGAGCAGTTCTTC; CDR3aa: CASSNGRLPLSYNEQFF
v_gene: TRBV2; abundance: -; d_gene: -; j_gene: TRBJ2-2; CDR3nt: TGTGCCAGCAGTCAATTCACCGGGGAGCTGTTTTTT; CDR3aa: CASSQFTGELFF
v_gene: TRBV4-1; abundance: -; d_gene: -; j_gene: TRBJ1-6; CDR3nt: TGCGCCAGCAGCCTCCGCGGGGTAGACGGCAGCTCCTATAATTCACCCCTCCACTTT; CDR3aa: CASSLRGVDGSSYNSPLHF
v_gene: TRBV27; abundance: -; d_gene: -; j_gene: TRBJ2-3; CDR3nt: TGTGCCAGTGGTGAGGGCACAGATACGCAGTATTTT; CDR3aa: CASGEGTDTQYF
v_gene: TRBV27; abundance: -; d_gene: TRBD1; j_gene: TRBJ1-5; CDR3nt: TGTGCCAGCAGTTTATGGGGAGGGGGACAGGGGAGAGGGGAGCCCCAGCATTTT; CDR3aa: CASSLWGGGQGRGEPQHF
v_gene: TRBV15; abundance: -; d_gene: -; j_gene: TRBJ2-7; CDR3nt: TGTGCCACCAGCAGAGATCCTGGGAGCTCCTACGAGCAGTACTTC; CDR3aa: CATSRDPGSSYEQYF
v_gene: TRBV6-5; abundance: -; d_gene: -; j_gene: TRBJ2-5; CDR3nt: TGTGCCAGCAGTTACTCTCTAGCCGGTGAGACCCAGTACTTC; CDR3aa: CASSYSLAGETQYF
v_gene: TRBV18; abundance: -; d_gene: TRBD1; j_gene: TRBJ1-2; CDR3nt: TGTGCCAGCTCACCAACCCGGGACAGTACTTCTTTTAAGTACACCTTC; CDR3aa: CASSPTRDSTSFKYTF
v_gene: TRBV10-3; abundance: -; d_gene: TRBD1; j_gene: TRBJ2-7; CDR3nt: TGTGCCATCAGTGAGTCAAAGGGGGCCTCCTACGAGCAGTACTTC; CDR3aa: CAISESKGASYEQYF
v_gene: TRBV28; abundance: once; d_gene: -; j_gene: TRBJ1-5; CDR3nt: TGTGCCAGCAGTCTGGACAGCTCCGAGCGGCCCCAGCATTTT; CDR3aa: CASSLDSSERPQHF
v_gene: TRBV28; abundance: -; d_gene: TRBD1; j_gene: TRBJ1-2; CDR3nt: TGTGCCAGCAGTTTATACGGACCGACAGGGGTGAGAGCTAACTATGGCTACACCTTC; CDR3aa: CASSLYGPTGVRANYGYTF
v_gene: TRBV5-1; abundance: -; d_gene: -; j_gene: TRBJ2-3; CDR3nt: TGCGCCAGCACCAGGGACTGGCAAGTCACAGATACGCAGTATTTT; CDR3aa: CASTRDWQVTDTQYF
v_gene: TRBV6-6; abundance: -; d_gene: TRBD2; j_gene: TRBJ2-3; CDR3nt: TGTGCCAGCAGCCCGACTAGCAGCACAGATACGCAGTATTTT; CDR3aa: CASSPTSSTDTQYF
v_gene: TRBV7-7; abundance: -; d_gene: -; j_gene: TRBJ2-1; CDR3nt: TGTGCTAGCAGCTTAGTAGGGGGGGGCGATGAGCAGTTCTTC; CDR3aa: CASSLVGGGDEQFF
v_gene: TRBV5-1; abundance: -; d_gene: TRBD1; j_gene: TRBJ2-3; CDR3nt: TGCGCCAGTCACCGGGACAGGGGCGCAGATACGCAGTATTTT; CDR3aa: CASHRDRGADTQYF
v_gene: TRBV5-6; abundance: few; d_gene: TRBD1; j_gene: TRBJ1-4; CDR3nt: TGTGCCAGCAGCTTGACGAGGGACAGAAAAGCAACTAATGAAAAACTGTTTTTT; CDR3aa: CASSLTRDRKATNEKLFF
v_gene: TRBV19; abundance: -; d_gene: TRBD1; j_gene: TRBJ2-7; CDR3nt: TGTGCCAGTAGTATTACAGGGGGACCCCTCTACGAGCAGTACTTC; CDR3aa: CASSITGGPLYEQYF
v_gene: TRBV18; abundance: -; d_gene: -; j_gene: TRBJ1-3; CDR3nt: TGTGCCAGCTCACCAATAGACAGTCACTCTGGAAACACCATATATTTT; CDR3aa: CASSPIDSHSGNTIYF
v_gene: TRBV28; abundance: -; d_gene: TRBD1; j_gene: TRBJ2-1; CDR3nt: TGTGCCAGCAGTTCCCCCAGGGGGCGGGGCAATGAGCAGTTCTTC; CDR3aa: CASSSPRGRGNEQFF
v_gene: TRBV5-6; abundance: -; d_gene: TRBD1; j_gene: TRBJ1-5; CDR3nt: TGTGCCAGCAGCTTGGGGACAGGGTTGAATCAGCCCCAGCATTTT; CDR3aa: CASSLGTGLNQPQHF
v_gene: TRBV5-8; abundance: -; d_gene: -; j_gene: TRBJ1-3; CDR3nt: TGTGCCAGCAGCGAGGACACCTCCTCTGGAAACACCATATATTTT; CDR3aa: CASSEDTSSGNTIYF
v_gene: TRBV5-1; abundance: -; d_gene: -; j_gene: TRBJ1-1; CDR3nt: TGCGCCAGCAGCGCGGACAGCTTCCTCGCTGAAGCTTTCTTT; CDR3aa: CASSADSFLAEAFF